What follows describes a single T cell receptor (beta chain). The antigen is not known. The study ran its PCR with 60 Vbeta and 13 Jbeta primers. Only in-frame clones appear in the TCRdb table, and some are missing; sequencing was by immunoSEQ multiplex PCR. This sample yields approximately 150,000 clones, of which around three quarters are seen a single time; roughly 1.7% belongs to the top ten. This CDR3 contains 17 residues. This specimen comes from a study of cytomegalovirus exposure and HLA in healthy donors. Study-level results: In a later analysis, productive TCRs from donors in an Asian-associated ancestry cluster reportedly carried fewer N-insertions than the cohort mean.

This chain uses TRBV21-1 with TRBJ2-1; whether TRBD2, the table's D call, matches the DNA was not checked. TRBV21-1 is designated a pseudogene. The clonotype originates from a woman in her 30s in good health and CMV-seronegative. The sample consisted of PBMCs. The CDR3 DNA reads as TGTGCCAGCAGCAAAGACGCGAGCGGGAGGGCCTACAATGAGCAGTTCTTC. Protein: CASSKDASGRAYNEQFF.